These 9 T cell receptor beta chains share one sample of origin, sequenced in a study of blood T cell repertoires in COVID-19. The table came from immunoSEQ multiplex PCR; TCRdb's copy has only in-frame clones and leaves some out. The table shows some 490,000 clones, with approximately 83% occurring only once. The source material was peripheral blood. The origin of the receptors is a human donor in a cohort sampled during active COVID-19.

The chain recombines TRBV5-1 with TRBJ1-2; the D is unclear. Trimming left V 4 bases short and J 7 bases short, with 20 bases between. CDR1 SGHRS and CDR2 YFSETQ come from the germline V gene. The CDR3 totals 15 residues. The chain's CDR3 is CASSPEAGPRGGYTF. The DNA of the CDR3 is TGCGCCAGCAGCCCGGAGGCCGGCCCAAGAGGTGGCTACACCTTC.

The J gene is TRBJ1-2, the V gene TRBV4-2; D gene unclear. Germline V gives CDR1 LGHNA, CDR2 YNFKEQ. The CDR3 is 21 residues long. Trimming took off 1 base at V and 2 bases at J, with 29 bases between the two ends. The CDR3 coding sequence is TGTGCCAGCAGCCAAGCTGTTGGGATCGGTCCGGAGGCGGGCCCGAACTATGGCTACACCTTC. Translation gives CASSQAVGIGPEAGPNYGYTF.

V is TRBV3-1 (or the pseudogene TRBV3-2) and J is TRBJ2-7; 8 nucleotides match TRBD1. Losses at the gene ends were 4 bases for V and 7 bases for J; bases not matched to a gene: 3. This CDR3 is built from 12 residues. From germline, CDR1 is LGHDT and CDR2 YNNKEL (reference sequence). The CDR3 nucleotides read TGTGCCAGCAGCCCAGGGGACAGGGAGCAGTACTTC. Its protein product is CASSPGDREQYF.

The sample holds a few counts of this clone. Other DNA sequences in this specimen translate into the identical CDR3. The chain uses TRBV27 and TRBJ1-3; D is perhaps TRBD1 (5 bases). The CDR3 has 13 residues. CDR1 MNHEY and CDR2 SMNVEV come from the germline V gene (reference sequence). V lost 6 bases, J lost 0 bases, and 6 bases lay in between. The CDR3 nucleotides read TGTGCCAGCAGGACAGCCTCTGGAAACACCATATATTTT. Encoded protein: CASRTASGNTIYF.

This clone appeared a few times. The chain carries TRBV7-2 and TRBJ2-3, with a weak D call TRBD2 (5 bases). The CDR3 consists of 16 residues. The V gene lost 5 bases and the J gene lost 1 base, with 16 bases spanning the gap. Germline assignment: CDR1 SGHTA and CDR2 FQGNSA. The CDR3 region has the DNA TGTGCCAGCAGCGCACTTACGGGAATGGGCACAGATACGCAGTATTTT. It specifies CASSALTGMGTDTQYF.

The chain is built from TRBV15 and TRBJ2-5; 13 nucleotides match TRBD2. J lost 5 bases, V lost 1 base, and 7 bases had no gene match. The CDR3 runs 17 residues. CDR1 LNHNV and CDR2 YYDKDF come from the germline V gene (reference sequence). CDR3 bases: TGTGCCACCAGCAGAGGGACTAGCGGGAGTAGATGGGAGACCCAGTACTTC. Amino acid sequence: CATSRGTSGSRWETQYF.

The CDR3 DNA reads TGCGCCAGCAGCTTGAACGTTTTGGGGAGGGATTCACCCCTCCACTTT. Translating gives CASSLNVLGRDSPLHF. The V call is TRBV5-1, the J call TRBJ1-6; no definite D call. Trimming took off 1 base at V and 8 bases at J, with 16 bases between the two ends. CDR3 length: 16 amino acids. From germline, CDR1 is SGHRS and CDR2 YFSETQ.

The chain is built from TRBV5-1 and TRBJ2-7; D unresolved. The CDR3 is 12 residues long. Germline-derived CDR1 and CDR2 are SGHRS and YFSETQ. Trimming left V 0 bases short and J 3 bases short, with 4 bases between. The CDR3 DNA is TGCGCCAGCAGCTTGGATAACTACGAGCAGTACTTC. It encodes CASSLDNYEQYF. The full variable domain, with the rest looked up from reference TRBV5-1 and TRBJ2-7, is KAGVTQTPRYLIKTRGQQVTLSCSPISGHRSVSWYQQTPGQGLQFLFEYFSETQRNKGNFPGRFSGRQFSNSRSEMNVSTLELGDSALYLCASSLDNYEQYFGPGTRLTVT.

The J gene is TRBJ2-1, the V gene TRBV4-2; TRBD2 might be the D (7 bases). The CDR3 extends over 16 amino acids. Germline CDR1 is LGHNA and CDR2 is YNFKEQ. Deletions cut 3 bases from V and 6 bases from J, with 18 bases between. This chain's CDR3 is CASSQERGAMVNEQFF. The CDR3 coding sequence is TGTGCCAGCAGCCAGGAACGGGGGGCCATGGTCAATGAGCAGTTCTTC.